This record looks at one TCR beta chain sequence and its context. This clone was seen a few times. Its cognate antigen has yet to be identified. No per-base quality is available; no much larger clone lies one base away. This sample is part of a study of T cell responses to AZD1222 COVID-19 vaccine (dated by TCRdb to the early 2020s). Study-level background: Because spike-specific TCR depth and breadth did not differ between the two schedules, AZD1222 recipients who got a second dose at roughly 4 weeks were pooled with those who got a second dose at roughly 12 weeks. Trial participants were enrolled by age into 18-55, 56-69 and 70-plus year subgroups, with about 150, 27 and 61 TCR-sequenced participants respectively. TCR sequencing covered some 250 trial participants: about 210 given two doses of AZD1222 and about 26 given two doses of MenACWY control vaccine. What the research found in general, with its limitations: No day 14 peak-response samples were available, so repertoires were characterized only after the peak T cell response. After two AZD1222 doses, both the breadth and the depth of spike-specific TCRs were significantly higher than at day 0 and than in MenACWY recipients. Epitopes outside the regions mutated in the B.1.351 and B.1.1.7 variants were reportedly recognized by nearly half of the unique spike-specific TCRs. The 56-69-year group was small, and its depth increase did not reach significance, likely because of low power. Participants were mostly white British and included more females than males, and it was suggested by the authors that clonal diversity may have been underestimated. The vaccine-associated CD4 TCRs covered the entire spike protein, and the dominant responses fell in regions 160-218 and 743-854. Only five or six AZD1222 recipients were SARS-CoV-2 seropositive at baseline, limiting conclusions about previously exposed vaccinees.

In light of the paper, this sample's time point label describes: baseline before first vaccination. Vaccinee samples were obtained from the UK trials COV001 and COV002, which included a single-blind randomized controlled phase 2/3 trial of AZD1222 (ChAdOx1 nCoV-19) in healthy adults. For TCRbeta chain sequencing, PBMC samples were collected from trial participants at day 0 and at day 28 after the second dose. The CDR3 regions of human TCRbeta chains were analyzed by immunosequencing. On the authors' methods: TCRs in the repertoires were matched against a reference library of SARS-CoV-2-specific TCRs that had been generated with the MIRA antigen-specificity platform. Breadth was defined as the fraction of unique TCRs that were SARS-CoV-2-associated, and depth was defined as the fraction of total T cells that were SARS-CoV-2-associated. Using the MIRA data, each spike-specific TCR was assigned both to the spike region to which the TCR was reactive and to a CD4 or CD8 class. Log10-transformed breadth and depth values were compared by one-way ANOVA with Sidak's multiple comparisons tests. Sourced from immuneACCESS, this table was stored by TCRdb with only in-frame sequences that have V and J called. A share of the clones is absent; for the studies checked, an unresolved V gene accounts for under half, and the remainder has no known explanation. V and J calls and clone size come straight from that table; D and trimming were deduced from the DNA. In this sample the table shows 90,000 to 95,000 clones, 70% to 90% of which occur a single time. Roughly a fifth of the sample goes to the ten largest clones.

The V and J ends are trimmed by 0 bases and 10 bases, leaving 9 bases between them. The CDR3 holds 13 amino acids from the cysteine to the phenylalanine. Of all the DNA, just the CDR3 is kept, 39 bases in frame from base 1. As encoded in the germline V gene, CDR1 is SGHAT while CDR2 is FQNNGV. The source material was peripheral blood, sampled on day 0 of AZD1222 vaccination. This clonotype originated in an adult in good health. The sequence joins TRBV11-2 to TRBJ1-4; the D gene lacks a confident call. CDR3 loop: CASSLDFKGKLFF. Read as DNA, the sequence is TGTGCCAGCAGCTTAGATTTTAAGGGAAAACTGTTTTTT.